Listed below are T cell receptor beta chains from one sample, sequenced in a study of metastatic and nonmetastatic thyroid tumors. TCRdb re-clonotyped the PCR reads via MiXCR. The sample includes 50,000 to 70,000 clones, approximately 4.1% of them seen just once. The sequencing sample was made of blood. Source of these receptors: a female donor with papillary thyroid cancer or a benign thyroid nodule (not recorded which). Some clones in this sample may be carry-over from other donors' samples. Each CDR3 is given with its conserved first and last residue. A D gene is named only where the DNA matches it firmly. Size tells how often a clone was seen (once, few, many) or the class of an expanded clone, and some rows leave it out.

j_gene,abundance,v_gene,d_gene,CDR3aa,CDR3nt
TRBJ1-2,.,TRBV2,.,CASSDTHLGTNYYGYTF,TGTGCCAGCAGTGATACCCATTTGGGGACCAACTACTATGGCTACACCTTC
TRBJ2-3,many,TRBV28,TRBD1,CASSLPTGGPDTQYF,TGTGCCAGCAGTCTCCCGACAGGGGGCCCAGATACGCAGTATTTT
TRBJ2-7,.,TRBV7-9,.,CARSFDSREQYF,TGTGCCAGAAGCTTCGACAGTCGCGAGCAGTACTTC
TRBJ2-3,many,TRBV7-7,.,CASSLRGTEFTDTQYF,TGTGCTAGCAGCTTAAGGGGTACGGAGTTCACAGATACGCAGTATTTT
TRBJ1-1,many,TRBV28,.,CASSSPSGSTRNTEAFF,TGTGCCAGCAGTTCCCCGTCGGGCAGTACGCGCAACACTGAAGCTTTCTTT
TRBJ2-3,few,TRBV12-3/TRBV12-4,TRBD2,CASIRLTSGKGDTQYF,TGTGCCAGCATCCGCCTTACTAGCGGGAAGGGAGATACGCAGTATTTT
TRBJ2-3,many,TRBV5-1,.,CASSLQGRTDTQYF,TGCGCCAGCAGCTTACAGGGACGCACAGATACGCAGTATTTT
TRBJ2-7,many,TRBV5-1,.,CASSLRDSGEEQYF,TGCGCCAGCAGCTTACGGGACTCCGGGGAGGAGCAGTACTTC
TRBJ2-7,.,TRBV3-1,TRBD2,CASSQLAGREQYF,TGTGCCAGCAGCCAACTAGCGGGGCGCGAGCAGTACTTC
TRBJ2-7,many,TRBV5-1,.,CASSLVPRDPSYEQYF,TGCGCCAGCAGCTTGGTACCCAGAGACCCCTCCTACGAGCAGTACTTC
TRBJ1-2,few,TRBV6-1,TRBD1,CASRRTGEGYTF,TGTGCCAGCAGGCGGACAGGGGAAGGCTACACCTTC
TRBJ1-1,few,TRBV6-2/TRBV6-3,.,CASSYRGGCTEAFF,TGTGCCAGCAGTTACCGGGGCGGGTGCACTGAAGCTTTCTTT
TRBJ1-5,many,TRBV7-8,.,CASSLAAGHNQPQHF,TGTGCCAGCAGCTTAGCGGCAGGTCACAATCAGCCCCAGCATTTT
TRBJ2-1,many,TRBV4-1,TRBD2,CASSQEGGGSYNEQFF,TGCGCCAGCAGCCAAGAAGGCGGGGGCTCCTACAATGAGCAGTTCTTC
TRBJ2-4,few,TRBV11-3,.,CASSLGNIQYF,TGTGCCAGCAGCTTAGGAAACATTCAGTACTTC
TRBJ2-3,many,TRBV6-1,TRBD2,CASSSPGTGGRTDTQYF,TGTGCCAGCTCCTCCCCGGGGACGGGAGGGCGCACAGATACGCAGTATTTT
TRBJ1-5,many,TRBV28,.,CASSLLGSNQPQHF,TGTGCCAGCAGTTTGTTAGGTAGCAATCAGCCCCAGCATTTT
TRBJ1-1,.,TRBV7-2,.,CASSLGRSGEAFF,TGTGCCAGCAGCTTAGGACGGTCGGGTGAAGCTTTCTTT
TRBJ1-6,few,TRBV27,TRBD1,CASRRVYRGSPLHF,TGTGCCAGCAGGAGGGTTTACAGGGGTTCACCCCTCCACTTT
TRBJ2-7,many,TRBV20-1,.,CSASGFSSYEQYF,TGCAGCGCGAGCGGTTTTTCTTCCTACGAGCAGTACTTC
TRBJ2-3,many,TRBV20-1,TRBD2,CSAWQAGVDTDTQYF,TGCAGTGCTTGGCAAGCGGGAGTCGACACAGATACGCAGTATTTT
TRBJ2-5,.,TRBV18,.,CASSPAIRLDQETQYF,TGTGCCAGCTCGCCAGCAATCAGACTAGACCAAGAGACCCAGTACTTC
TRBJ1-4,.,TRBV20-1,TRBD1,CSVTGTVNEKLFF,TGCAGTGTCACCGGGACAGTGAATGAAAAACTGTTTTTT
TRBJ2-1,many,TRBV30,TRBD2,CAWSPLAGESNEQFF,TGTGCCTGGAGTCCTCTAGCGGGAGAGAGCAATGAGCAGTTCTTC
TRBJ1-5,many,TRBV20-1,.,CSASATANQPQHF,TGCAGTGCTAGCGCTACAGCCAATCAGCCCCAGCATTTT
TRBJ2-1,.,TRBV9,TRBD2,CASSAGTSGSVDEQFF,TGTGCCAGCAGCGCCGGGACTAGCGGGAGTGTGGATGAGCAGTTCTTC
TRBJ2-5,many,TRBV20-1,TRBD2,CSAPNELAGVRETQYF,TGCAGTGCGCCTAACGAATTGGCGGGAGTGCGTGAGACCCAGTACTTC
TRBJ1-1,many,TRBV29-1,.,CSVTLGGKRGNTEAFF,TGCAGCGTTACCTTAGGGGGGAAAAGGGGTAACACTGAAGCTTTCTTT
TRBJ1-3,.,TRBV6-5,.,CANSHSTLGNTIYF,TGTGCCAACAGTCACTCGACTCTTGGAAACACCATATATTTT
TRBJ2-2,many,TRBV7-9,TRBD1,CASSWDRGTGELFF,TGTGCCAGCAGTTGGGACAGGGGCACCGGGGAGCTGTTTTTT
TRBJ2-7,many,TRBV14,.,CASSQVSADEQYF,TGTGCCAGCAGCCAAGTTTCGGCAGACGAGCAGTACTTC
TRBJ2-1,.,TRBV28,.,CASRLTGPLHNKQFF,TGTGCCAGCAGGTTAACAGGGCCACTCCACAATAAGCAGTTCTTC
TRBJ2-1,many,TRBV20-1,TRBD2,CSARDRLAGIHEQFF,TGCAGTGCTAGAGATAGGCTAGCGGGAATCCATGAGCAGTTCTTC
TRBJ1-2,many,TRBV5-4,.,CASRPGQLDGYTF,TGTGCCAGCAGACCGGGACAATTGGATGGCTACACCTTC
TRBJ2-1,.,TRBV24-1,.,CATSETRASRFSEQFF,TGTGCCACCAGTGAAACTCGGGCGAGTAGGTTCAGTGAGCAGTTCTTC
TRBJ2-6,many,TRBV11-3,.,CASSPGRGAGANVLTF,TGTGCCAGCAGCCCAGGGCGTGGGGCTGGGGCCAACGTCCTGACTTTC
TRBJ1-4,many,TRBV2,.,CASISPHFNEKLFF,TGTGCCAGCATTTCGCCCCACTTTAATGAAAAACTGTTTTTT
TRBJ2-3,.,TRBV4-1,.,CASNSGANSGCTQYF,TGCGCCAGCAACTCGGGGGCGAATTCCGGATGTACGCAGTATTTT
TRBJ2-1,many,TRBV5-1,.,CASSPGDRSSYNEQFF,TGCGCCAGCAGCCCAGGGGACCGTAGCTCCTACAATGAGCAGTTCTTC
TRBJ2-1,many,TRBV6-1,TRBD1,CASSTQGLQQFF,TGTGCCAGCAGTACACAGGGGCTACAGCAGTTCTTC
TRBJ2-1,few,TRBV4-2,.,CASSQSVFEHNEQFF,TGTGCCAGCAGCCAATCAGTTTTCGAGCACAATGAGCAGTTCTTC
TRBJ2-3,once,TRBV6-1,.,CASSPDTQYF,TGTGCCAGCAGTCCAGATACGCAGTATTTT
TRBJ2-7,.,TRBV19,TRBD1,CASSTGTGTYEQYF,TGTGCCAGTAGTACGGGGACAGGAACCTACGAGCAGTACTTC
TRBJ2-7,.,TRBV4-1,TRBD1,CASSQVPGQGLSYEQYF,TGCGCCAGCAGCCAAGTACCGGGACAGGGTCTCTCCTACGAGCAGTACTTC
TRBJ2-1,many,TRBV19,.,CASRPRGALPYNEQFF,TGTGCCAGTAGGCCGCGTGGTGCCCTCCCCTACAATGAGCAGTTCTTC
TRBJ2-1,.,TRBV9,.,CASGPNSDGGDEQFF,TGTGCCAGCGGGCCGAATTCGGACGGAGGGGATGAGCAGTTCTTC
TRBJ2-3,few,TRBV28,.,CASRTTGVTDTYTQYF,TGTGCCAGCAGGACGACAGGCGTTACAGACACATATACGCAGTATTTT
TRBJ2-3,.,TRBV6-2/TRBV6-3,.,CASMNLAWAHAGGTDTQYF,TGTGCCAGCATGAATCTAGCGTGGGCCCACGCAGGGGGCACAGATACGCAGTATTTT
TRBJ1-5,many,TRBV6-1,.,CASSASRVRSNQPQHF,TGTGCCAGCAGTGCTAGCAGGGTACGTAGCAATCAGCCCCAGCATTTT
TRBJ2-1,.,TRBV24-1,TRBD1,CGTSDRAGTAFHNEQFF,TGTGGCACCAGTGATCGGGCCGGGACAGCGTTCCACAATGAGCAGTTCTTC
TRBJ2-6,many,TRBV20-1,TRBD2,CSARVQGGTRSAGANVLTF,TGCAGTGCTAGAGTACAAGGAGGGACTAGAAGTGCTGGGGCCAACGTCCTGACTTTC
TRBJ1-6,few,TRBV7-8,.,CASSLGGRGNSPLHF,TGTGCCAGCAGCTTAGGGGGACGGGGAAATTCACCCCTCCACTTT
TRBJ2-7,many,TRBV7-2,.,CASSPRAYGEQYF,TGTGCCAGCAGCCCACGGGCCTACGGAGAGCAGTACTTC
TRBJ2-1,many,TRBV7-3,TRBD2,CASSLQASGEGEQFF,TGTGCCAGCAGCTTACAGGCTAGCGGGGAGGGTGAGCAGTTCTTC
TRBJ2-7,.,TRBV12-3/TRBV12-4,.,CASRLTGVSNGQYF,TGTGCCAGCCGTTTAACTGGGGTCTCCAACGGGCAGTACTTC
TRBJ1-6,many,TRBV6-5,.,CASSYGNGQSYNSPLHF,TGTGCCAGCAGTTACGGAAACGGACAATCCTATAATTCACCCCTCCACTTT
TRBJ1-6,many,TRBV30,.,CAWSVSQGQALHF,TGTGCCTGGAGTGTTTCGCAGGGGCAGGCCCTCCACTTT